This TCR beta chain was found in a study of blood T cells in healthy people across ages. Using a J-beta primer mix together with a sample-barcoded 5' primer, a second PCR was run for roughly 6 to 12 cycles. The yield of each sample was at least 2.5 million CDR3-containing paired-end reads. TCRdb reprocessed the 5' RACE reads via MiXCR and lists one record per CDR3 protein. The sample has roughly 800,000 distinct CDR3 sequences, roughly 50% seen once; the top ten hold roughly 22%. Approximately 9.2 milliliters was the volume of peripheral blood drawn from each donor. Isolation yielded PBMCs, at least 7 million per sample, in every case. The sequencing sample was made of blood. This TCR came from a man in his thirties or forties in good health.

For the CDR3, the DNA is TGCGTTATTCCAGTAGCGGGGCCCGTGGAGACCCAGTACTTC. It is translated as CVIPVAGPVETQYF. The J gene is TRBJ2-5, the V gene TRBV10-1; 8 nucleotides agree with TRBD2. Germline V gene data show CDR1 as WNHNN and CDR2 as SYGVQD (reference sequence). CDR3 length: 14 residues.